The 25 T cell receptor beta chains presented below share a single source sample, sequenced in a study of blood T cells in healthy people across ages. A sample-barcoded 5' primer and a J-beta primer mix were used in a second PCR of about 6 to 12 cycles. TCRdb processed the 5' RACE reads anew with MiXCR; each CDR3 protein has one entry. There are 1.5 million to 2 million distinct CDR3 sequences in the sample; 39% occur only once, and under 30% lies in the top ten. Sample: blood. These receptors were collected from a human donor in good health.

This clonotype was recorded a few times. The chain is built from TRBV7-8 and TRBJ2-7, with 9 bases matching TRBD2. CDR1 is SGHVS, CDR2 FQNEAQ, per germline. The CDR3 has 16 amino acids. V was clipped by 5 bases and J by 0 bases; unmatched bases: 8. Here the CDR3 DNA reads TGTGCCAGCAGCCCACAGACTAGCGGTAGCTCCTACGAGCAGTACTTC. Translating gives CASSPQTSGSSYEQYF.

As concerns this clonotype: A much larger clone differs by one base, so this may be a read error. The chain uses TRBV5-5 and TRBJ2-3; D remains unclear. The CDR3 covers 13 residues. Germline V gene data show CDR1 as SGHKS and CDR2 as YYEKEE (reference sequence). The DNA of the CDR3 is TGTGCCAGCGGCTTGGAAGGGCCCGATACGCAGTATTTT. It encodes CASGLEGPDTQYF.

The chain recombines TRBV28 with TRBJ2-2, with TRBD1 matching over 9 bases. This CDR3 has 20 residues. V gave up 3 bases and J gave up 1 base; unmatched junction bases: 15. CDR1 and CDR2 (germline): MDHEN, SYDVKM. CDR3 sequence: CASSFLGTGGSAGNTGELFF. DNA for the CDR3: TGTGCCAGCAGTTTTCTGGGAACAGGGGGCTCTGCAGGGAACACCGGGGAGCTGTTTTTT.

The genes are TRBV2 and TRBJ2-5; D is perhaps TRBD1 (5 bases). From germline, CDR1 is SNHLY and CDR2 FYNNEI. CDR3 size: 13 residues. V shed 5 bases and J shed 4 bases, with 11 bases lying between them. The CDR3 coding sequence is TGTGCCAGCAGTACCAGGGCTCGAGAGACCCAGTACTTC. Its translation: CASSTRARETQYF.

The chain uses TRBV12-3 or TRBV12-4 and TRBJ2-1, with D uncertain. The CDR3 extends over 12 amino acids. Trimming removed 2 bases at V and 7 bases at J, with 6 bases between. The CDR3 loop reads CASSLFPNEQFF. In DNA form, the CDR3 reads TGTGCCAGCAGTTTATTCCCAAATGAGCAGTTCTTC.

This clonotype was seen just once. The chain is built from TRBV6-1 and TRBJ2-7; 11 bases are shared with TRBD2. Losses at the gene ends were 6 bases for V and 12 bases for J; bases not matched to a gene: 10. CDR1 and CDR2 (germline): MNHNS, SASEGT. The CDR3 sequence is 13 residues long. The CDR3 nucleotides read TGTGCCAGCAGGACTAGCGGGGATAGCAAGTGGTACTTC. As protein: CASRTSGDSKWYF.

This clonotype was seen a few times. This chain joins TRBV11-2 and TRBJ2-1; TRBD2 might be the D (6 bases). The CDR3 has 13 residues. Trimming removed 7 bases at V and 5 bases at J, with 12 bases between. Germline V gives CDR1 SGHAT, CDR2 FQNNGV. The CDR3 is CASIRDSHNEQFF. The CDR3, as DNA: TGTGCCAGCATCCGGGACTCTCACAATGAGCAGTTCTTC. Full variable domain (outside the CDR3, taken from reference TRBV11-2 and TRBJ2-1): EAGVAQSPRYKIIEKRQSVAFWCNPISGHATLYWYQQILGQGPKLLIQFQNNGVVDDSQLPKDRFSAERLKGVDSTLKIQPAKLEDSAVYLCASIRDSHNEQFFGPGTRLTVL.

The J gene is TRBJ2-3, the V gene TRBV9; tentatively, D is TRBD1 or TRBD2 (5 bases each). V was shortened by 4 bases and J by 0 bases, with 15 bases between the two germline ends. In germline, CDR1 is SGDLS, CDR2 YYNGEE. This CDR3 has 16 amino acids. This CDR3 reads CASSPRGAASTDTQYF. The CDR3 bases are TGTGCCAGCAGCCCCCGAGGGGCTGCTAGCACAGATACGCAGTATTTT.

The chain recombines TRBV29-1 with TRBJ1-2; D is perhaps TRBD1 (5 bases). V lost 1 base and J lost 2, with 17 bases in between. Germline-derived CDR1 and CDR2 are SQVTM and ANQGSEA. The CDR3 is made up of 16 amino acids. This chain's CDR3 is CSVEAPAPQGNYGYTF. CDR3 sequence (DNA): TGCAGCGTTGAAGCCCCTGCACCTCAGGGAAACTATGGCTACACCTTC.

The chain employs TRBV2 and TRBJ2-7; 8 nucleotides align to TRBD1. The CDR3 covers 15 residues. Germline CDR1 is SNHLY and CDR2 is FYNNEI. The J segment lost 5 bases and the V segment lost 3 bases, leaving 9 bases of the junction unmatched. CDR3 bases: TGTGCCAGCAGTGACCTACAGGGGGTCTACCACGAGCAGTACTTC. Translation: CASSDLQGVYHEQYF. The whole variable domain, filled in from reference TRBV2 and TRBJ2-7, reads EPEVTQTPSHQVTQMGQEVILRCVPISNHLYFYWYRQILGQKVEFLVSFYNNEISEKSEIFDDQFSVERPDGSNFTLKIRSTKLEDSAMYFCASSDLQGVYHEQYFGPGTRLTVT.

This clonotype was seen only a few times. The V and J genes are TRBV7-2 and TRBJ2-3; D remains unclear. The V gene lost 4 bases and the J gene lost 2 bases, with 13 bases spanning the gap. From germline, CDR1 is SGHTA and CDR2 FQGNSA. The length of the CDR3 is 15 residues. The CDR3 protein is CASSSSGFSTDTQYF. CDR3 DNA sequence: TGTGCCAGCAGCTCTAGTGGCTTTTCCACAGATACGCAGTATTTT.

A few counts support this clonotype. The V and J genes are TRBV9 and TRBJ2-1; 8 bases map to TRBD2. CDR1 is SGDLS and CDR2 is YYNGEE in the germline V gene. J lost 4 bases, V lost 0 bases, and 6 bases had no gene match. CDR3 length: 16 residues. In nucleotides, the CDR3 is TGTGCCAGCAGCGTAGGGAAGCTAGCGGGTTACAATGAGCAGTTCTTC. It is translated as CASSVGKLAGYNEQFF.

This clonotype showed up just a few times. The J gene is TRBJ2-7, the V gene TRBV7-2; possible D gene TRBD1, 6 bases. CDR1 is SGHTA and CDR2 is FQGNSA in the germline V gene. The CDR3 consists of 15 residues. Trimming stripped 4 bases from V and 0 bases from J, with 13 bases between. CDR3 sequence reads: CASSYDRLNSYEQYF. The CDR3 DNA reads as TGTGCCAGCAGCTATGACAGGCTAAACTCCTACGAGCAGTACTTC. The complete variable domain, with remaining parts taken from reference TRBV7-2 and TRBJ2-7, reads GAGVSQSPSNKVTEKGKDVELRCDPISGHTALYWYRQSLGQGLEFLIYFQGNSAPDKSGLPSDRFSAERTGGSVSTLTIQRTQQEDSAVYLCASSYDRLNSYEQYFGPGTRLTVT.

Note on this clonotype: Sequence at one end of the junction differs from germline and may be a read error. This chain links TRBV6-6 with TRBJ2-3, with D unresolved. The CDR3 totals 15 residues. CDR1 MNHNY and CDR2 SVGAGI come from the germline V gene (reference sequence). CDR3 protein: CAGSYIQTDTDTQYF. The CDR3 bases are TGTGCCGGCAGTTATATTCAGACCGACACAGATACGCAGTATTTT.

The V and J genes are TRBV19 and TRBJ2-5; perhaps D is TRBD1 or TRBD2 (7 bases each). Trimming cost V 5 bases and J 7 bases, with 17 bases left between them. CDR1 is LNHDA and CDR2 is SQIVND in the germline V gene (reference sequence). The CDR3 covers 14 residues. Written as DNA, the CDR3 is TGTGCCAGTAGTGCATTGACAGGGAGGGCGACCCAGTACTTC. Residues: CASSALTGRATQYF.

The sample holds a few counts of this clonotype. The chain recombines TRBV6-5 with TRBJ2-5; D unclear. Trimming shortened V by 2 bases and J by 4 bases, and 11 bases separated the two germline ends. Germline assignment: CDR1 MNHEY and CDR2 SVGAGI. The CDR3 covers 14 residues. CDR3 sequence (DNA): TGTGCCAGCAGTTACGGGTGGCAAAGAGAGACCCAGTACTTC. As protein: CASSYGWQRETQYF.

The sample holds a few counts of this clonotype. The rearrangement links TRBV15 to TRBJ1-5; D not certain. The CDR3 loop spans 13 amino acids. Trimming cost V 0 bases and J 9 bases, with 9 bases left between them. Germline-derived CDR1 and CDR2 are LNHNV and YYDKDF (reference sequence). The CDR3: CATSRDSLGPQHF. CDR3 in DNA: TGTGCCACCAGCAGAGATTCCCTAGGGCCCCAGCATTTT.

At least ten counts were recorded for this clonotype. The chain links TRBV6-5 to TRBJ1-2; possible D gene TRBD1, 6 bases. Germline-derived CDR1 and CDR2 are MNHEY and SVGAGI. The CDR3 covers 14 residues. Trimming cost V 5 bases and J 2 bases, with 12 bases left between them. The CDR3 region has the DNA TGTGCCAGCAGTACCGGACAGATAAACTATGGCTACACCTTC. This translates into CASSTGQINYGYTF.

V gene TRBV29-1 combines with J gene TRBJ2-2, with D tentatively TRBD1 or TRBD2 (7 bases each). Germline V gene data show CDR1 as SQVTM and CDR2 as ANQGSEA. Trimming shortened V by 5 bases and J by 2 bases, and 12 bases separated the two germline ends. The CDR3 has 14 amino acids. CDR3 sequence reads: CSVLRGGNTGELFF. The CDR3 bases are TGCAGCGTTCTCAGGGGGGGTAACACCGGGGAGCTGTTTTTT.

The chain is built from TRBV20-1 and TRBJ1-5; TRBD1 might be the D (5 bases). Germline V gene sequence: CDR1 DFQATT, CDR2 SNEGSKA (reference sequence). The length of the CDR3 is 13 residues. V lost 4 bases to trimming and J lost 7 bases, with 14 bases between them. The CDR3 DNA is TGCAGTGCTACAAGCCAGGGAGGGCAGCCCCAGCATTTT. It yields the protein CSATSQGGQPQHF.

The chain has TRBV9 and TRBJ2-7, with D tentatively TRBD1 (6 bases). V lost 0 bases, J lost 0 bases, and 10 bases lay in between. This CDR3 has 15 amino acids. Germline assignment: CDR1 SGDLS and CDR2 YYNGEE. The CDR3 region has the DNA TGTGCCAGCAGCGTAGCGACAGGCAGCTCCTACGAGCAGTACTTC. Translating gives CASSVATGSSYEQYF.

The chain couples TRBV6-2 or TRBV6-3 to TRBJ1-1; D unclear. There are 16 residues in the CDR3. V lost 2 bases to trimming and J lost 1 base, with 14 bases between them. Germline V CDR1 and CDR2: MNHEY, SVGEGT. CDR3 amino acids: CASSYAHAGSNTEAFF. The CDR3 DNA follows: TGTGCCAGCAGTTACGCCCATGCGGGATCGAACACTGAAGCTTTCTTT.

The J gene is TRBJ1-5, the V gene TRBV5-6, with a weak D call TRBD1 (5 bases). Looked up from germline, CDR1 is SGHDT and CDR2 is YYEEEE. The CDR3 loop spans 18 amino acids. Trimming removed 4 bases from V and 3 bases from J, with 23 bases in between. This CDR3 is CASSLGPRHGTYNQPQHF. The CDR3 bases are TGTGCCAGCAGCCTAGGACCCAGACACGGGACCTACAATCAGCCCCAGCATTTT.

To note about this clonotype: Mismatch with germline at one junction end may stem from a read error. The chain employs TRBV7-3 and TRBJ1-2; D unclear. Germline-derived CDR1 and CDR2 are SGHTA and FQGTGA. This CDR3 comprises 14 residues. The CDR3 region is CTSSPGGEGYGYTF. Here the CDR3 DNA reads TGTACCAGCAGCCCCGGAGGTGAGGGATATGGCTACACCTTC.

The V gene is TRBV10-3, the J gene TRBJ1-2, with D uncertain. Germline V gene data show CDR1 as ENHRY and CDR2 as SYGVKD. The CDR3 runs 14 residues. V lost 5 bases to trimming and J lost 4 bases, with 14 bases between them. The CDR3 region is CAISRPGSPYGYTF. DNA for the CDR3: TGTGCCATCAGTAGGCCGGGGTCCCCCTATGGCTACACCTTC.